This T cell receptor beta chain was sequenced during a study of cytotoxic CD8 clonotypes in ibrutinib-treated CLL (dated by TCRdb to 2020 to 2022). Background for the entire study: The cohort had 11 relapsed/refractory and approximately 15 treatment-naive patients; 17 to 18 were IGHV unmutated. Samples averaged roughly 280,000 productive templates and 94,082 productive rearrangements. Of the 90 or so participants in the trial, roughly 26 had longitudinal samples available. Response samples were taken after a median of approximately eleven months on treatment, ranging from about 6 to 36 months. Cryopreserved peripheral blood mononuclear cells were collected at three points: before therapy, at response, and at either sustained remission or disease progression. Partial responses were observed in about 24 patients and complete responses in 2; after a median follow-up of around 64 months, remission was maintained in 14 patients and progression was observed in roughly 12. All remission and progressive disease samples were collected while patients were still receiving ibrutinib.

About this clone itself: It has no known antigen specificity. No much larger clone is present one base from it, and per-base qualities are unavailable.

In the paper's terms, the time point label means: 20 to 30 months on ibrutinib. Around 1.8 micrograms of genomic DNA were extracted from cryopreserved PBMCs for TCR beta library preparation. Longitudinal blood samples from CLL patients receiving ibrutinib monotherapy were subjected to high-throughput TCR beta sequencing. The patients were enrolled in a single-center, open-label phase 2 trial of ibrutinib monotherapy. Study-wide findings and limitations: Sampling times were not matched between sustained-remission and progressing patients, and lymph node repertoires were not studied. At baseline, clonality was higher than in age-matched healthy donors and showed a strong correlation with circulating CD8+ T-cell counts. An increase in clonality was observed at ibrutinib response, with clonality remaining stable during sustained remission and falling back toward baseline at progression. Public clonotypes were rare and either contracted or stayed stable during treatment, and the rise in clonality at ibrutinib response reflected the expansion of private clonotypes.

CDR1 and CDR2 are drawn from the germline V gene: MRHNA, SNTAGT. From the cysteine up to the phenylalanine, the CDR3 has a length of 14 residues. The read is trimmed to its CDR3 DNA, 42 bases read in frame from base 1. V gives up 4 bases and J gives up 4 bases, and the segment between their germline ends measures 11 bases. A MiSeq instrument was used for deep resolution sequencing, which targeted depths ranging from 1 in 1 million up to 1 in 200,000 T cells, with coverage averaging 10x for each clonotype. The immunoSEQ hsTCRB Kit was used to generate TCR beta libraries. The authors processed their data as follows. The data were analyzed with ImmunoSEQ Analyzer and ImmunoSEQ Data Assistant, and V, D and J gene assignments followed IMGT definitions. Clonality, with values ranging from 0 to 1, was calculated as one minus the normalized Shannon entropy of productive rearrangement frequencies. Public clonotype analysis was restricted to overrepresented clonotypes comprising at least 0.05% of each patient's repertoire. Thirteen repertoires from age-matched healthy donors, obtained from immuneACCESS, served as clonality controls. TCRdb obtained this table from immuneACCESS and retained in-frame rearrangements with V and J assigned. These tables miss some clones; where compared with another copy, unresolved V genes account for less than half of the shortfall, and the remainder is unexplained. V and J calls plus clone size are reproduced from that table; the DNA served to infer D and trimming. The sample table shows 250,000 or so clones, and 70% are seen once. The ten most abundant clones make up roughly 14% of the sample.

The sequences come from PBMCs, collected after 24 months of ibrutinib treatment. The TCR sequence derives from a human donor with chronic lymphocytic leukemia. The chain was built from TRBV6-4 and TRBJ2-4; the D region is possibly TRBD1 or TRBD2, each matching across 6 bases. CDR3 sequence: CASSAQGGKNIQYF. Read as DNA, the sequence is TGTGCCAGCAGTGCCCAAGGGGGGAAAAACATTCAGTACTTC.